This entry concerns a single T cell receptor (beta chain). This clonotype was found many times. The antigen it binds to is not known. No base quality values were provided; no much bigger clone lies one nucleotide off. Deletion took 1 base off V and 0 bases off J, with a span of 7 bases between the germline ends. From cysteine to phenylalanine, the CDR3 is 14 amino acids long. Only CDR3 DNA remains: 42 bases, in frame from the first base. The germline V gene (reference sequence) provides CDR1 LGHDT and CDR2 YNNKEL. The data are from a study of molecular identifiers for immune sequencing clone quantification (dated by TCRdb to 2017 to 2018). Looking at the study overall: For a replicate experiment, the RNA from either 20,000 or 100,000 naive CD8 T cells was divided into five aliquots, and four of those aliquots went on to sequencing. This methods study benchmarked molecular-identifier clustering-based TCR repertoire sequencing (MIDCIRS) and TCR RNA copy counting, using CD8 T cells to do so.

Libraries of naive CD8 T cells were generated from roughly 20,000 to 1,000,000 sorted cells, with 10%, 30% or 50% of the purified RNA used. Naive CD8 T cells were FACS-sorted as CD8+CD4-CCR7+CD45RA+ on a BD FACSAria II into RLT Plus buffer. To test detection sensitivity, Jurkat RNA equal to 10 or so TCR copies was added to samples of about 17,000-1,100,000 naive CD8 T cells. CD8 T cells were enriched using RosetteSep CD8+ T Cell Enrichment Cocktail and Ficoll-Paque, and the enriched cells then underwent ACK red cell lysis. The full study reports these points: The sizes of highly expanded clones could end up underestimated when identical TCR molecules share a barcode. The naive libraries included spiked-in Jurkat TCR RNA (roughly ten copies' worth), and this Jurkat TCR RNA is not part of the donor repertoire. When barcode sub-clustering was omitted, TCR diversity was inflated by chimeric consensus sequences, with chimeras reaching as high as 47%. In CMV-specific effector cells, clones with more than 20 RNA copies contained over 99% of molecules, whereas in naive cells such clones contained under 1% of molecules. Spiked-in Jurkat TCR RNA equivalent to a single cell was reported to be detectable even among 800,000 to 1,000,000 naive CD8 T cells. Modeling estimated about three recovered TCR RNA copies per cell, compared with around 9.7 by digital PCR, which implies roughly 27% capture efficiency.

The library was prepared using PCR. Reads for this sample came from an Illumina HiSeq 4000. Bulk TCR libraries were made following a previously described method, with the TCR primers given in Table S5. Purification of total RNA was performed with the Qiagen AllPrep DNA/RNA kit. Before analysis, reads from multiple sequencing runs of the same library were pooled. From the authors' description of their analysis: Reads were retained only if an exact TCR constant sequence was present, and the retained reads were trimmed to 150 nt and grouped according to their 12-nt molecular barcodes. Reads in each barcode group were sub-clustered using a 15% Levenshtein threshold, and a quality-weighted consensus sequence was built for each RNA molecule. Non-functional sequences were discarded, and so were lower-count sequences lying one edit away from another sequence. Barcode sub-clusters with fewer than 20% of the maximum read count were removed, based on fitting two negative binomial distributions. TCRdb reworked the public reads: Q25 trimming with fastp, MiXCR clone assembly, productive beta chains retained. Duplicate CDR3 protein sequences are folded into a single record with the most common DNA and genes. The V and J calls here are based on TCRdb, not the publication. This sample is represented by tens of thousands of distinct CDR3 sequences; roughly 19% of them were singletons. Of the sample, 0.7% to 0.95% is held by the ten largest clones.

The chain is assembled from TRBV3-1 and TRBJ2-7, with the D gene call left open. This receptor was taken from a human donor in good health. Some libraries in this study had Jurkat cell RNA spiked in. Sequences were obtained from naive CD8+ T cells from blood, with Jurkat cell RNA spiked in. What this sample's cell subset or site label stands for: FACS-sorted CD8+CD4-CCR7+CD45RA+ naive T cells. CDR3 sequence: CASSQGTSSYEQYF. The nucleotide sequence is TGTGCCAGCAGCCAAGGAACCTCCTCCTACGAGCAGTACTTC.